These 20 T cell receptor beta chains were sequenced from one sample in a study of T cell responses to AZD1222 COVID-19 vaccine. Here immunoSEQ multiplex PCR was the method, and the copy in TCRdb shows in-frame clones only, minus some. This table holds around 90,000 clones, roughly 85% found once. The specimen was peripheral blood, collected on day 0 of AZD1222 vaccination. These receptors originate from an adult in good health.

J is TRBJ1-3 and V is TRBV29-1; D is perhaps TRBD1 (6 bases). V was pared by 5 bases and J by 2 bases, with 13 bases between. The CDR3 has 14 residues. CDR1 SQVTM and CDR2 ANQGSEA come from the germline V gene. CDR3 amino acids: CSVQPDRTGNTIYF. CDR3 nucleotide sequence: TGCAGCGTTCAGCCCGACAGGACTGGAAACACCATATATTTT.

This chain joins TRBV21-1 and TRBJ2-4; the D call TRBD2 from the table was never checked on the DNA. TRBV21-1 is a pseudogene segment. The CDR3 is 18 amino acids. CDR3 amino acids: CASSKGEAGGPSKNIQYF. CDR3 coding DNA: TGTGCCAGCAGCAAAGGAGAGGCGGGAGGGCCGAGCAAAAACATTCAGTACTTC.

The chain joins TRBV6-5 to TRBJ1-6; TRBD1 matches 9 bases. The trim removed 6 bases at V and 7 bases at J, leaving 4 bases unmatched. Germline lookup yields CDR1 MNHEY and CDR2 SVGAGI. The CDR3 is 14 amino acids. CDR3 residues: CASRPTGGNSPLHF. The CDR3 nucleotides are TGTGCCAGCAGGCCCACAGGGGGCAATTCACCCCTCCACTTT.

The chain is built from TRBV11-2 and TRBJ2-3; D might be TRBD1 (8 bases). CDR1 and CDR2 from the germline V gene are SGHAT and FQNNGV. This CDR3 is 15 amino acids long. The V end lost 7 bases, the J end lost 1 base, and 15 bases lay between the germline ends. This chain's CDR3 is CASKGGTGGTDTQYF. CDR3 DNA sequence: TGTGCCAGCAAGGGGGGGACAGGAGGCACAGATACGCAGTATTTT. Together with reference TRBV11-2 and TRBJ2-3, the CDR3 gives the full variable domain: EAGVAQSPRYKIIEKRQSVAFWCNPISGHATLYWYQQILGQGPKLLIQFQNNGVVDDSQLPKDRFSAERLKGVDSTLKIQPAKLEDSAVYLCASKGGTGGTDTQYFGPGTRLTVL.

Written as DNA, the CDR3 is TGTGCCAGTTCCGCAGGGTTTGCCGGGGAGCTGTTTTTT. It translates to CASSAGFAGELFF. The chain recombines TRBV19 with TRBJ2-2; tentatively, D is TRBD1 (5 bases). CDR3 length: 13 amino acids. Looked up from germline, CDR1 is LNHDA and CDR2 is SQIVND (reference sequence). The V gene lost 8 bases and the J gene lost 6 bases, with 13 bases spanning the gap. Supplemented by reference TRBV19 and TRBJ2-2, the full variable domain reads DGGITQSPKYLFRKEGQNVTLSCEQNLNHDAMYWYRQDPGQGLRLIYYSQIVNDFQKGDIAEGYSVSREKKESFPLTVTSAQKNPTAFYLCASSAGFAGELFFGEGSRLTVL.

This clone was observed a few times. The rearrangement uses TRBV19 and TRBJ1-2; TRBD1 might be the D (6 bases). With 5 bases removed from V and 5 bases from J, the gap between germline ends came to 9 bases. The CDR3 has 12 amino acids. Germline CDR1 reads LNHDA; CDR2 reads SQIVND (reference sequence). The CDR3 loop reads CASSSDRYGYTF. The CDR3 DNA reads TGTGCCAGTAGTTCGGACAGATATGGCTACACCTTC. The whole variable domain, remainder taken from reference TRBV19 and TRBJ1-2, is DGGITQSPKYLFRKEGQNVTLSCEQNLNHDAMYWYRQDPGQGLRLIYYSQIVNDFQKGDIAEGYSVSREKKESFPLTVTSAQKNPTAFYLCASSSDRYGYTFGSGTRLTVV.

The J gene is TRBJ2-3, the V gene TRBV6-5; D gene unclear. CDR1 and CDR2 (germline): MNHEY, SVGAGI. Trimming took 11 bases from V and 0 from J, leaving 12 bases between them. This CDR3 has 13 residues. CDR3 region: CAGRSTSTDTQYF. The DNA of the CDR3 is TGTGCCGGTAGGTCGACTAGCACAGATACGCAGTATTTT.

The rearrangement uses TRBV3-1 (or the pseudogene TRBV3-2) and TRBJ2-2; 8 bases align to TRBD2. The CDR3 sequence is 16 residues long. With V trimmed by 5 bases and J by 5 bases, 10 bases remained unmatched. The germline V gene has CDR1 LGHDT and CDR2 YNNKEL (reference sequence). CDR3 DNA: TGTGCCAGCAGCAACCCCGGGGGGGGTCGGACCGGGGAGCTGTTTTTT. Protein product: CASSNPGGGRTGELFF.

J is TRBJ1-2 and V is TRBV29-1; D not resolved. The CDR3 runs 13 residues. CDR1 is SQVTM and CDR2 is ANQGSEA in the germline V gene. CDR3: CSCESPGMGGYTF. CDR3 sequence (DNA): TGCAGTTGCGAGTCTCCGGGGATGGGCGGCTACACCTTC.

The DNA of the CDR3 is TGTGCCAGTCGCCGGGCGGCAGGGGACACCGGGGAGCTGTTTTTT. Translation: CASRRAAGDTGELFF. The rearrangement uses TRBV19 and TRBJ2-2; a possible D gene is TRBD1 (6 bases). This CDR3 has 15 amino acids. The germline CDR1 and CDR2 sequences are LNHDA and SQIVND (reference sequence). V shed 8 bases and J shed 3 bases, with 16 bases lying between them.

V gene TRBV6-5 combines with J gene TRBJ1-4; D call uncertain. This CDR3 region has 12 residues. V was shortened by 6 bases and J by 10 bases, with 12 bases between the two germline ends. Germline CDR1 and CDR2: MNHEY and SVGAGI. CDR3: CASSMGRSKLFF. The CDR3 DNA follows: TGTGCCAGCAGCATGGGGAGGTCAAAACTGTTTTTT.

The rearrangement links TRBV7-6 to TRBJ1-3, with D uncertain. There are 15 residues in the CDR3. Germline V gives CDR1 SGHVS, CDR2 FNYEAQ. V gave up 5 bases and J gave up 0 bases, with 11 bases separating them. This CDR3 reads CASSMTPGSGNTIYF. CDR3 DNA: TGTGCCAGCAGCATGACACCCGGCTCTGGAAACACCATATATTTT.

CDR3 nucleotides: TGTGCCAGCAGTGCGACAGGTCGAAATTCACCCCTCCACTTT. Its protein is CASSATGRNSPLHF. The chain couples TRBV6-1 to TRBJ1-6, with D maybe TRBD1 (6 bases). The CDR3 has 14 residues. The ends were cut back, 4 bases at V and 7 bases at J, with 11 bases in the middle. The V gene's germline CDR1 is MNHNS and CDR2 SASEGT.

V is TRBV7-2 and J is TRBJ2-1; 10 positions agree with TRBD2. V was pared by 5 bases and J by 6 bases, with 10 bases of the junction left unmatched. CDR3 length: 16 amino acids. The germline V gene has CDR1 SGHTA and CDR2 FQGNSA. CDR3 protein: CASSPVRLAGANEQFF. In DNA, the CDR3 is TGTGCCAGCAGCCCCGTCAGGCTAGCGGGAGCCAATGAGCAGTTCTTC. The whole variable domain, remainder taken from reference TRBV7-2 and TRBJ2-1, is GAGVSQSPSNKVTEKGKDVELRCDPISGHTALYWYRQSLGQGLEFLIYFQGNSAPDKSGLPSDRFSAERTGGSVSTLTIQRTQQEDSAVYLCASSPVRLAGANEQFFGPGTRLTVL.

The chain carries TRBV6-5 and TRBJ2-5; D unclear. The germline V and J ends were trimmed by 7 bases and 2 bases, with 14 bases remaining between them. This CDR3 is built from 14 residues. Per germline, CDR1 MNHEY and CDR2 SVGAGI. The CDR3 nucleotides read TGTGCCAGCACCCAAGTGGGGTTACAAGAGACCCAGTACTTC. Translation: CASTQVGLQETQYF.

The chain employs TRBV3-1 (or the pseudogene TRBV3-2) and TRBJ2-5, with D uncertain. Trimming stripped 4 bases from V and 4 bases from J, with 7 bases between. Germline CDR1 reads LGHDT; CDR2 reads YNNKEL (reference sequence). The CDR3 has 12 residues. Written as DNA, the CDR3 is TGTGCCAGCAGCCTCCTCGGAGAGACCCAGTACTTC. Translated, it gives CASSLLGETQYF.

The rearrangement uses TRBV10-3 and TRBJ2-2; the D gene is possibly TRBD1 (5 bases). Germline CDR1 ENHRY, CDR2 SYGVKD. V lost 8 bases, J lost 0 bases, and 10 bases lay in between. This CDR3 comprises 14 residues. DNA of the CDR3: TGTGCCATCCGACCGACAGCGAACACCGGGGAGCTGTTTTTT. This gives the protein CAIRPTANTGELFF.

DNA of the CDR3: TGTGCCAGCAGCTTCGACAGTAGTGGTGGCTACACCTTC. Its translation: CASSFDSSGGYTF. The chain is built from TRBV7-3 and TRBJ1-2; D possibly corresponds to TRBD1 (5 bases). This CDR3 region has 13 residues. Looked up from germline, CDR1 is SGHTA and CDR2 is FQGTGA. The V gene lost 3 bases and the J gene lost 7 bases, with 12 bases spanning the gap.

The V and J genes are TRBV7-2 and TRBJ2-7; TRBD1 matches 7 bases. The V and J ends lost 0 bases and 6 bases, in that order; junction bases with no gene match: 5. Germline V CDR1 and CDR2: SGHTA, FQGNSA. The CDR3 consists of 14 residues. CDR3 sequence: CASSLAQGSGEQYF. CDR3 coding DNA: TGTGCCAGCAGCTTAGCACAGGGGTCCGGCGAGCAGTACTTC.

V is TRBV6-7 and J is TRBJ1-2; D is possibly TRBD1 (6 bases). TRBV6-7 is treated as an ORF (open reading frame) with a function not yet certain. This CDR3 contains 17 residues. Trimming removed 2 bases from V and 4 bases from J, with 20 bases in between. CDR3 protein: CASSYILVDRPIYGYTF. Here the CDR3 DNA reads TGTGCCAGCAGTTACATCCTCGTCGACAGGCCCATCTATGGCTACACCTTC.